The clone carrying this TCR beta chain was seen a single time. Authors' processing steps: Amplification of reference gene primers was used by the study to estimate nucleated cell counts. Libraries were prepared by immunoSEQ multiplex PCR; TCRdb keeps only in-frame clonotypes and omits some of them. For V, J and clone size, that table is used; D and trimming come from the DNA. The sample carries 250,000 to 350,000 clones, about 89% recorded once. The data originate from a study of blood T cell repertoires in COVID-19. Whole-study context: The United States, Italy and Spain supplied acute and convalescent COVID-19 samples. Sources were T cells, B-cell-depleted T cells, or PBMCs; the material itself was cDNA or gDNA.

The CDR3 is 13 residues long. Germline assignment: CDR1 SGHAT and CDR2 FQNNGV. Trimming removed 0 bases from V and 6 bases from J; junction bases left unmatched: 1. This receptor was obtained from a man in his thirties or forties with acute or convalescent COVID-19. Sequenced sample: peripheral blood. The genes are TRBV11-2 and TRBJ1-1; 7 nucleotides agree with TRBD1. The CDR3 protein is CASSLDRGSEAFF. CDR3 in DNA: TGTGCCAGCAGCTTAGACAGGGGGTCTGAAGCTTTCTTT.